The clone carrying this T cell receptor beta chain has a handful of counts. The antigen remains undetermined. The record originates from a study of T cell repertoires in cytomegalovirus infection. Study context: Well-studied HLA-B-restricted epitopes and recently identified HLA-C-restricted epitopes of CMV were both used in the study. Carrying CMV and the relevant HLA type showed in public TCR beta signatures. The study, taken as a whole, reports: Carriers of CMV and the relevant HLA type were discriminated by public TCR beta frequency.

TCRdb ran MiXCR on the reads and lists one entry per CDR3 protein. The sample shows roughly 150,000 distinct CDR3 sequences, about 22% of them seen only once. Between the trimmed V and J ends, which lost 0 bases and 6 bases, there was a span of 17 bases. The germline V gene encodes CDR1 LGHNA and CDR2 YSLEER. This CDR3 has 16 amino acids. The TCR comes from a human donor in good health (CMV status not recorded). Some clones in this sample may be carry-over from other donors' samples. Sequencing was performed on CD8+ T cells from cultured PBMCs, taken from culture after CMV antigen stimulation. The chain combines TRBV4-3 with TRBJ1-2, with D possibly matching TRBD1 (5 bases). CDR3 DNA sequence: TGCGCCAGCAGCCAAGATGGGGGGAGAAATTTAGATGGCTACACCTTC. Amino acids: CASSQDGGRNLDGYTF.